Listed below are T cell receptor beta chains from one sample, sequenced in a study of shared clonotypes between healthy human individuals. Libraries were prepared by immunoSEQ multiplex PCR; TCRdb keeps only in-frame clonotypes and omits some of them. The table lists fewer than 1.4 million clones, about 84% of them singletons. Sequenced input: memory CD4+ T cells from PBMCs. These receptor sequences come from a man aged 18 to 35 in good health. Some clones in this sample may be carry-over from other donors' samples. The conserved cysteine and the conserved F or W are not part of the CDR3 here. A D gene is named only where the DNA matches it firmly. Part of the rows lack a size; the others show once, few, many or a class for expanded clones.

>TRBV10-3|.|once|TRBJ2-5
AISETGETQY
>TRBV7-2|.|.|TRBJ2-7
ASSLEGAGEQY
>TRBV30|TRBD1|once|TRBJ2-7
AWSLPGTGAEQY
>TRBV27|TRBD2|.|TRBJ2-7
ASSLSPSGPYEQY
>TRBV29-1|.|.|TRBJ2-5
SVVYGGLQETQY
>TRBV28|.|.|TRBJ2-7
ASSSRTYEQY
>TRBV4-2|TRBD2|.|TRBJ2-5
ASSQEAGGETQY
>TRBV27|.|few|TRBJ2-7
ASSSPRGLTYEQY
>TRBV27|.|.|TRBJ2-5
ASSSRRGVWTQY
>TRBV5-6|.|.|TRBJ2-7
ASSRRGVYSYEQY
>TRBV28|.|once|TRBJ1-4
ASSLLGTGRGNEKLF
>TRBV28|.|.|TRBJ1-1
ASSSVGLARNTEAF
>TRBV5-1|TRBD1|.|TRBJ2-1
ASSAEPFGTGNEQF
>TRBV7-9|TRBD1|once|TRBJ2-7
ASSRFDRGDEQY
>TRBV5-1|TRBD1|.|TRBJ2-2
ASSIRDRRISGELF
>TRBV14|TRBD1|.|TRBJ1-1
ASSGYRGVSTEAF
>TRBV5-6|.|.|TRBJ2-5
ASSVGTRQETQY
>TRBV5-1|.|.|TRBJ1-1
ASSSYRDTEAF
>TRBV14|.|.|TRBJ2-3
ASSQGGTGTDTQY
>TRBV10-2|.|many|TRBJ2-5
ASSDSGRPRETQY
>TRBV28|.|.|TRBJ1-5
ASSSPFLFDSNQPQH
>TRBV28|.|once|TRBJ1-3
ASSQQAGDTIY
>TRBV25-1|TRBD1|few|TRBJ2-2
ASRPTGSNTGELF
>TRBV5-4|TRBD2|.|TRBJ2-1
ASSSHPRWTSANEQF
>TRBV30|.|once|TRBJ1-5
AWSLGLGLGGPQPQH
>TRBV7-3|.|few|TRBJ2-2
ASSLGNIGELF
>TRBV11-2|TRBD1|once|.
ASSPQGTGELF
>TRBV28|.|once|TRBJ1-1
ASSPGQLEVEAF
>TRBV28|.|.|TRBJ2-1
ASSSTPGMSHL
>TRBV6-5|.|.|TRBJ2-1
ASSLRLGSYNEQF
>TRBV9|.|.|TRBJ2-3
ASSVLTSGTDTQY
>TRBV9|.|.|TRBJ1-2
ASSVSLDNYGYT
>TRBV10-3|.|.|TRBJ2-1
AISGSNEQF
>TRBV7-2|TRBD1|.|TRBJ1-2
ASSSRRTGGYT
>TRBV7-8|.|.|TRBJ1-1
ASSYGGGTAF
>TRBV28|.|.|TRBJ2-7
ASSSLGRDYEQY
>TRBV7-2|.|few|TRBJ1-4
ASSLEAWTNEKLF
>TRBV5-4|TRBD2|.|TRBJ2-1
ASSLPGRANNEQF
>TRBV28|TRBD1|.|TRBJ2-7
ASRRPGQGSYEQY
>TRBV6-6|TRBD1|.|TRBJ1-3
ASRTRDRVNTIY
>TRBV5-6|.|.|TRBJ2-7
ASSLAWAGRSYEQY
>TRBV19|TRBD2|.|TRBJ2-1
ASSVGGYEQF
>TRBV6-1|TRBD1|.|TRBJ2-7
ASSGPSGQFYEQY
>TRBV29-1|.|.|TRBJ1-1
SVGLPIGERFEAF
>TRBV5-1|TRBD1|.|TRBJ2-2
ASSWDSKNTGELF
>TRBV4-2|.|once|TRBJ2-5
ASSQMVGGQETQY
>TRBV10-3|TRBD1|many|TRBJ1-2
AAAYGTDYGYT
>TRBV7-3|TRBD2|.|TRBJ2-1
ASSLTRENEQF
>TRBV4-1|TRBD1|.|TRBJ1-4
ASSQEANRGRGGNEKLF
>TRBV27|TRBD2|.|TRBJ2-7
ASSFTGTSVPYEQY
>TRBV9|.|.|TRBJ2-1
ASSVLSEGNEQF
>TRBV19|.|once|TRBJ2-3
ASRVDRTDTQY
>TRBV4-2|.|.|TRBJ2-7
ASSQPEVGGPREQY
>TRBV11-3|.|.|TRBJ2-2
ASSLHPGGELF
>TRBV5-1|TRBD1|.|TRBJ1-1
ASSLQGAVTTEAF
>TRBV4-3|.|.|TRBJ2-7
ASSQSNVQGSGYEQY
>TRBV5-1|.|.|TRBJ2-5
ASSLGPFGVQETQY
>TRBV7-9|.|.|TRBJ1-2
ASSLATGRGGYGYT
>TRBV28|TRBD2|.|TRBJ2-3
ASSPLSGRGTDTQY